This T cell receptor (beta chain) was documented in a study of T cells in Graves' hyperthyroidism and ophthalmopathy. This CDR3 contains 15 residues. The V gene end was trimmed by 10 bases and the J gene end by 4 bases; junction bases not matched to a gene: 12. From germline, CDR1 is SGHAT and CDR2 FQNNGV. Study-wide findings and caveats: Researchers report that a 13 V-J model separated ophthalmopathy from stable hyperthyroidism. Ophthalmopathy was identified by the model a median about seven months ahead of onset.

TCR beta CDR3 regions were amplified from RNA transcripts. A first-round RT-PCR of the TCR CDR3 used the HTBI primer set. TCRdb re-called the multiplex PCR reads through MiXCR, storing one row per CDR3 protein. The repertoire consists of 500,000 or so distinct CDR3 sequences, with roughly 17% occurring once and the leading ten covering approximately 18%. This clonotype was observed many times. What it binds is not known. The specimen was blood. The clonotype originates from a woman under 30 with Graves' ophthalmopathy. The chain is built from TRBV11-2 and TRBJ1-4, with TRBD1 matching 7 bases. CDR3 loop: CATAVRDRFNEKLFF. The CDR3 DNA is TGTGCCACCGCGGTGAGGGACAGATTTAATGAAAAACTGTTTTTT.